This TCR beta chain was identified during a study of regulatory T cells in long-lasting Graves disease. Study results and limitations: Persistent Graves' patients showed less TCR diversity than newly diagnosed ones.

With 5 bases removed from V and 6 bases from J, the gap between germline ends came to 14 bases. Germline V gene lookup returns CDR1 KGHDR and CDR2 SFDVKD. This CDR3 has 14 residues. Indicated time point: newly diagnosed GD, antithyroid drugs for less than 3 months. After RNA was extracted from PBMCs, the TCR library was made from it. This clonotype was seen repeatedly, ten times or more. Its antigen is unknown. Building the TCR beta libraries relied on iRepertoire HTBI primers, and CDR3 regions underwent Arm-PCR. Via MiXCR, TCRdb re-called the multiplex PCR reads, giving one row per CDR3 protein. The sample includes hundreds of thousands of distinct CDR3 sequences, about 11% of them seen just once. This sample also appeared in a second study, on T cells in Graves' hyperthyroidism and ophthalmopathy.

The gene calls are TRBV24-1 and TRBJ2-3, with D possibly being TRBD1 (5 bases). This clonotype originated in a woman between 25 and 40 years old with Graves disease. The sample consisted of peripheral blood mononuclear cells (PBMCs), taken at new diagnosis, from a patient treated with antithyroid drugs. CDR3 sequence: CATSGGNPGDTQYF. For the CDR3, the DNA is TGTGCCACCAGTGGTGGGAACCCAGGGGATACGCAGTATTTT.